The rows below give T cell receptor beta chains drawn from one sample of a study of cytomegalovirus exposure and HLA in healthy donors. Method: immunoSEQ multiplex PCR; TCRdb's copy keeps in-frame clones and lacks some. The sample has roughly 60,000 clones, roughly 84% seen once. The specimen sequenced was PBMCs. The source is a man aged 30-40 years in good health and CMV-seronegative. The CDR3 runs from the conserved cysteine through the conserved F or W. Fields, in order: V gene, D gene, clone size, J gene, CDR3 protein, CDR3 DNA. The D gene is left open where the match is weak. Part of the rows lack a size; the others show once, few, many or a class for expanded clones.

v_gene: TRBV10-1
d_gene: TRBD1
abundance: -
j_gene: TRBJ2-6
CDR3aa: CASSDRRGPGANVLTF
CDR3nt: TGCGCCAGCAGTGACCGCAGGGGGCCTGGGGCCAACGTCCTGACTTTC

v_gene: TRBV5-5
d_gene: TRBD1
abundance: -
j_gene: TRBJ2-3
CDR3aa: CASSPTGGADTQYF
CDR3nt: TGTGCCAGCAGCCCTACAGGGGGCGCAGATACGCAGTATTTT

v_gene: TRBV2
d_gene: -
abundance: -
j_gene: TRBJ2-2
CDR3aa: CASSDRSKNTGELFF
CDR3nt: TGTGCCAGCAGTGACAGATCCAAGAACACCGGGGAGCTGTTTTTT

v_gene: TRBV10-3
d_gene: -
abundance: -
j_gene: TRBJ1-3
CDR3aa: CAISEPPGGGSGNTIYF
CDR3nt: TGTGCCATCAGTGAGCCCCCCGGGGGGGGCTCTGGAAACACCATATATTTT

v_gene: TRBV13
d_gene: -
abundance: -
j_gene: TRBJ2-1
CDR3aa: CASSFMRGGTHNEQFF
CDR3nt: TGTGCCAGCAGCTTTATGCGAGGAGGTACACACAATGAGCAGTTCTTC

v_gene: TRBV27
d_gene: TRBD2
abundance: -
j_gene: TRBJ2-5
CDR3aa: CASSGPGGFKETQYF
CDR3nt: TGTGCCAGCAGTGGTCCGGGGGGGTTTAAAGAGACCCAGTACTTC

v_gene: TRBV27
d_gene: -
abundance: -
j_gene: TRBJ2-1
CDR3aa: CASSPTGLPGYNEQFF
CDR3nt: TGTGCCAGCAGTCCCACAGGTCTGCCCGGCTACAATGAGCAGTTCTTC

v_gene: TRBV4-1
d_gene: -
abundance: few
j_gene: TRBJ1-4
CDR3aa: CASSQLNPGEEKLFF
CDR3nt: TGCGCCAGCAGCCAATTGAACCCAGGGGAGGAAAAACTGTTTTTT

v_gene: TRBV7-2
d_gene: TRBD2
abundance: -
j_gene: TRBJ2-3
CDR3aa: CASSPQASGGFTDTQYF
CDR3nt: TGTGCCAGCAGCCCCCAGGCGAGCGGGGGATTCACAGATACGCAGTATTTT

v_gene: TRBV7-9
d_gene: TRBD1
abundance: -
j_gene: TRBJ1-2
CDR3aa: CASSLEGQAGGF
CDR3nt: TGTGCCAGCAGCTTAGAGGGACAGGCCGGTGGCTTC

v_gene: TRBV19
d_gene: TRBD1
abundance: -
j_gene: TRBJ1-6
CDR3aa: CATQQTGGSPLHF
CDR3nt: TGTGCCACGCAACAGACAGGGGGTTCACCCCTCCACTTT

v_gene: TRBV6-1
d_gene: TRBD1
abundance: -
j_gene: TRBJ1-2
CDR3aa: CASSLNRGGYTF
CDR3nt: TGTGCCAGCAGTCTTAACAGGGGTGGCTACACCTTC

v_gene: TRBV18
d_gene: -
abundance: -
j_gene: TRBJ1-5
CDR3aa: CASSPAGGSNQPQHF
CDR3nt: TGTGCCAGCTCACCTGCGGGGGGTTCCAATCAGCCCCAGCATTTT

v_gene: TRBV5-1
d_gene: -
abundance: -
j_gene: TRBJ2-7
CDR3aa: CASSPGQGGTYEQYF
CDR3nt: TGCGCCAGCAGCCCAGGACAGGGAGGGACCTACGAGCAGTACTTC

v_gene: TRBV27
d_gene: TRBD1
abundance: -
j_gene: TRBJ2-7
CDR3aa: CASSPEGAFYEQYF
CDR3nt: TGTGCCAGCAGTCCCGAGGGGGCCTTCTACGAGCAGTACTTC

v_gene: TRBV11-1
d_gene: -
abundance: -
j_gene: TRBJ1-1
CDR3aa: CASSLGRNTEAFF
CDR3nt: TGTGCCAGCAGCTTAGGTCGGAACACTGAAGCTTTCTTT

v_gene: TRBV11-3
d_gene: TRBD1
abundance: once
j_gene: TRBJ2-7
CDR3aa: CASSSTTGDEQYF
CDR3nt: TGTGCCAGCAGCTCCACGACAGGGGACGAGCAGTACTTC

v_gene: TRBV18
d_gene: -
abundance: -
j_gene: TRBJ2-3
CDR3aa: CASSPWGGASTDTQYF
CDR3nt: TGTGCCAGCTCACCGTGGGGCGGGGCGAGCACAGATACGCAGTATTTT

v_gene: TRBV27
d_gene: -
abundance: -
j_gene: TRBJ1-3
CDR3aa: CASSRGGAVGNTIYF
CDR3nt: TGTGCCAGCAGTCGGGGGGGGGCTGTTGGAAACACCATATATTTT

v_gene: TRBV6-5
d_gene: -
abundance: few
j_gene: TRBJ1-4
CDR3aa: CASSYSRATNEKLFF
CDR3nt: TGTGCCAGCAGTTACTCGCGGGCAACTAATGAAAAACTGTTTTTT

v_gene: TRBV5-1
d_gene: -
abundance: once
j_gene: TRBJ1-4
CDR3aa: CASSLEGQGREKLFF
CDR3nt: TGCGCCAGCAGCTTGGAAGGCCAGGGAAGGGAAAAACTGTTTTTT

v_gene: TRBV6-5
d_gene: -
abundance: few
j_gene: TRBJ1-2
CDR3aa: CASSATTGWNDGYTF
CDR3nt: TGTGCCAGCAGTGCTACTACAGGATGGAATGATGGCTACACCTTC

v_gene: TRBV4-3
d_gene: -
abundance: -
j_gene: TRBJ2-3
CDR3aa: CASSQDGAAGTDTQYF
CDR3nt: TGCGCCAGCAGCCAAGATGGGGCGGCCGGTACAGATACGCAGTATTTT

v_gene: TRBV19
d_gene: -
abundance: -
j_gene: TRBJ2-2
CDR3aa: CASSAGKWTGELFF
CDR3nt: TGTGCCAGTAGTGCGGGGAAGTGGACCGGGGAGCTGTTTTTT

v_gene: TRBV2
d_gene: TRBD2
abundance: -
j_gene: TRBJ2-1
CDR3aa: CASKRETSLDEQFF
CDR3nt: TGTGCCAGCAAGAGGGAGACTAGCCTGGATGAGCAGTTCTTC

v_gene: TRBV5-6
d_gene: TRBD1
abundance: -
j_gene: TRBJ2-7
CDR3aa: CASSQPDRASYEQYF
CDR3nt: TGTGCCAGCAGCCAGCCCGACAGGGCGTCCTACGAGCAGTACTTC

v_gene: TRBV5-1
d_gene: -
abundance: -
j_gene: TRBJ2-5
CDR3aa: CASSSALQETQYF
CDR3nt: TGCGCCAGCAGCTCCGCACTTCAAGAGACCCAGTACTTC

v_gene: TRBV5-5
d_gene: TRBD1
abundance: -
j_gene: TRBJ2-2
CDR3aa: CASSWDRNTGELFF
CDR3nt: TGTGCCAGCAGCTGGGACAGAAACACCGGGGAGCTGTTTTTT

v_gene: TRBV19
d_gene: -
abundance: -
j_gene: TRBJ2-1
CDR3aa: CASSIGAAGPQFF
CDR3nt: TGTGCCAGTAGTATAGGAGCGGCGGGGCCGCAGTTCTTC

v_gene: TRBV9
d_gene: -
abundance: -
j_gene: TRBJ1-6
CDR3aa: CASSPAAGGNSPLHF
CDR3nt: TGTGCCAGCAGCCCCGCGGCAGGAGGGAATTCACCCCTCCACTTT

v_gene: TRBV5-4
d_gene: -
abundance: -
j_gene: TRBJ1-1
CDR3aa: CASSYTGWGNTEAFF
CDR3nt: TGTGCCAGCAGCTATACAGGGTGGGGGAACACTGAAGCTTTCTTT

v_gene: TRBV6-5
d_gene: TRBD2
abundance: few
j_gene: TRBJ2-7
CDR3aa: CASRLSAGASYEQYF
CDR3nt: TGTGCCAGCAGGCTATCAGCGGGAGCCTCCTACGAGCAGTACTTC

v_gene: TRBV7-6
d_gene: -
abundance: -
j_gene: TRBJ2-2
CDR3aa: CASSPGGGWTGELFF
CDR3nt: TGTGCCAGCAGCCCAGGCGGCGGGTGGACCGGGGAGCTGTTTTTT

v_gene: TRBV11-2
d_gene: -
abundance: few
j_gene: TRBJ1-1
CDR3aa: CASSLEFRVPRTEAFF
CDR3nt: TGTGCCAGCAGCTTAGAGTTCCGGGTCCCGAGGACTGAAGCTTTCTTT